Below, 5 T cell receptor beta chains from the same sample are listed, as sequenced in a study of T cells in Graves' hyperthyroidism and ophthalmopathy. Amplified TCR beta CDR3 regions came from RNA transcripts. HTBI primers were used for first-round RT-PCR of the TCR CDR3. Via MiXCR, TCRdb re-called the multiplex PCR reads, giving one row per CDR3 protein. This sample has about 400,000 distinct CDR3 sequences, with roughly 15% found just once. Sequenced material: blood. The receptors here all came from a man younger than 35 with Graves' ophthalmopathy.

In regard to this clonotype: A much larger clone differs from this one at a single base, so this may be a read error. The V and J genes are TRBV12-5 and TRBJ1-2; D is unresolved. The V gene's germline CDR1 is LGHNT and CDR2 FRNRAP. The CDR3 contains 16 residues. CDR3 in DNA: TGTGCTAGTGATTTGCATTCAGCAGTTTCCAACTATGGCTACACCTTC. Its protein product is CASDLHSAVSNYGYTF.

This clonotype has ten or more counts. V is TRBV7-3 and J is TRBJ2-1, with a weak D call TRBD1 (6 bases). CDR1 and CDR2 from the germline V gene are SGHTA and FQGTGA. The CDR3 covers 15 residues. V was trimmed by 0 bases and J by 12 bases, leaving 18 bases between them. The CDR3 region has the DNA TGTGCCAGCAGCTTAACCCAAGGACAGACTTCAATGCAGTTCTTC. Amino acid sequence: CASSLTQGQTSMQFF.

The chain joins TRBV3-1 to TRBJ2-1; 7 bases fit TRBD2. CDR3 length equals 15 residues. CDR1 is LGHDT, CDR2 YNNKEL, per germline (reference sequence). Trimming removed 0 bases from V and 8 bases from J; junction bases left unmatched: 7. The CDR3, as DNA: TGTGCCAGCAGCCAAGAAATGGGGGGGATCGATGAGCAGTTCTTC. This codes for CASSQEMGGIDEQFF.

This clonotype was recorded a few times. The chain couples TRBV12-3 or TRBV12-4 to TRBJ2-3; perhaps TRBD1 as D (7 bases). Trimming left V 4 bases short and J 4 bases short, with 12 bases between. The CDR3 runs 14 residues. The CDR3 reads CASSSGDSADTQYF. The CDR3 coding sequence is TGTGCCAGCAGTTCGGGGGACAGCGCAGATACGCAGTATTTT.

This clonotype was seen only once. The rearrangement joins TRBV7-8 to TRBJ2-3, with 9 bases matching TRBD1. This CDR3 contains 16 residues. V lost 5 bases and J lost 4; bases outside the gene matches: 10. Germline V gives CDR1 SGHVS, CDR2 FQNEAQ. CDR3 region: CASSRPGQGWADTQYF. As DNA, the CDR3 is TGTGCCAGCAGCCGCCCGGGACAGGGTTGGGCAGATACGCAGTATTTT.